This TCR beta chain appears in the sequencing data of a study of cytomegalovirus exposure and HLA in healthy donors. Study background: HLA-typed donors were the source of about 85 million unique TCRs, which an early data release held. Study-wide results and limits: For presence/absence analyses, sequencing depth was assumed to be roughly uniform across donors. For most subjects, TCR beta sequences were reported to predict HLA-A and HLA-B alleles with accuracy. TCR beta V- and J-gene trimming, according to a later analysis, was linked to a missense DCLRE1C variant.

CDR3 length: 16 amino acids. Germline V gene sequence: CDR1 PRHDT, CDR2 FYEKMQ (reference sequence). The ends were cut back, 5 bases at V and 6 bases at J, with 23 bases in the middle. In the case of this clone: The antigen remains unidentified.

PCR involved 60 Vbeta and 13 Jbeta primers. Data came from immunoSEQ multiplex PCR; TCRdb stores just in-frame clones and leaves some out. The data show fewer than 200,000 clones, around four fifths seen once. This receptor was obtained from a man aged 50 or older in good health and CMV-seropositive. Sequencing input: PBMCs. The V call is TRBV13, the J call TRBJ2-7; the D gene is possibly TRBD1 (6 bases). CDR3 residues: CASSGGTDRAYSEQYF. CDR3 nucleotides: TGTGCCAGCAGCGGAGGAACGGACAGAGCCTACTCCGAGCAGTACTTC.